These T cell receptor beta chains were read from a single sample in a study of T cells in Graves' hyperthyroidism and ophthalmopathy. TCRdb re-called the multiplex PCR reads through MiXCR, storing one row per CDR3 protein. The sample lists around 190,000 distinct CDR3 sequences, 15% to 20% occurring once. Sequencing was performed on blood. Every receptor here comes from a woman aged 45-65 years with Graves' hyperthyroidism. CDR3s include the opening cysteine and the closing phenylalanine or tryptophan. The D gene is left open where the match is weak. Rows give clone size only sometimes, using once, few, many, or a class for an expanded clone.

V gene,J gene,D gene,clone size,CDR3 DNA,CDR3 protein
TRBV5-1,TRBJ2-5,.,many,TGCGCCAGCAGCTTGGTTCCGGGAGATAAGACCCAGTACTTC,CASSLVPGDKTQYF
TRBV18,TRBJ1-4,.,few,TGTGCCAGCTCACCGGGCCTAGGTCGTGAAAAACTGTTTTTT,CASSPGLGREKLFF
TRBV5-1,TRBJ2-7,TRBD1,many,TGCGCCAGCAGCGAGTGGACAGGCTCCTACGAGCAGTACTTC,CASSEWTGSYEQYF
TRBV19,TRBJ2-2,.,many,TGTGCCAGTAGTATTATCAACACCGGGGAGCTGTTTTTT,CASSIINTGELFF
TRBV20-1,TRBJ2-1,.,many,TGCAGGGACGGACAGGGAGGGGACAATGAGCAGTTCTTC,CRDGQGGDNEQFF
TRBV7-9,TRBJ2-3,.,many,TGTGCCAGCAGCGGGTCGAAGGATACGCAGTATTTT,CASSGSKDTQYF
TRBV6-5,TRBJ1-1,.,many,TGTGCCAGCAGTTACGGGAACAGGGTGAACACTGAAGCTTTCTTT,CASSYGNRVNTEAFF
TRBV3-1,TRBJ1-1,.,many,TGTGCCAGCAGCCAGGGCATTGGCACTGAAGCTTTCTTT,CASSQGIGTEAFF
TRBV7-6,TRBJ1-3,TRBD1,.,TGTGCCAGCAGCCCCGGGACAGGGAGCATCTCTACTGGAAACACCATATATTTT,CASSPGTGSISTGNTIYF
TRBV15,TRBJ2-7,TRBD1,many,TGTGCCACCAGCAGCCCCGGGACAGGGGGTGAACGGCAGTACTTC,CATSSPGTGGERQYF
TRBV6-5,TRBJ2-7,TRBD1,.,TGTGCCAGCAGTTTGGGACAGGGGGCTGGCTACGAGCAGTACTTC,CASSLGQGAGYEQYF
TRBV7-9,TRBJ2-1,.,many,TGTGCCAGCAGCCTCATGAGGAGCTCCTACAATGAGCAGTTCTTC,CASSLMRSSYNEQFF
TRBV29-1,TRBJ2-7,.,many,TGCAGCCCCCGTGGACCCACGTTCTCCTACGAGCAGTACTTC,CSPRGPTFSYEQYF
TRBV20-1,TRBJ1-2,.,many,TGCAGTGCTAGAGCACCCCCGGGAAACTATGGCTACACCTTC,CSARAPPGNYGYTF
TRBV19,TRBJ2-1,.,.,TGTGCCAGTAGTGCCGCGGTAGACCTAACAAATGAGCAGTTCTTC,CASSAAVDLTNEQFF
TRBV6-1,TRBJ1-2,TRBD1,many,TGTGCCAGCAGCTCCTCGAGGACAGGGCTCTATGGCTACACCTTC,CASSSSRTGLYGYTF
TRBV18,TRBJ2-1,.,few,TGTGCCAGCTCACCACTCCGAGGACGCGGTGGAGCGTACAATGAGCAGTTCTTC,CASSPLRGRGGAYNEQFF
TRBV18,TRBJ1-3,TRBD1,.,TGTGCCAGCTCACCGGCGCAGGGGGCGCGGAACACCATATATTTT,CASSPAQGARNTIYF
TRBV7-9,TRBJ2-7,TRBD2,many,TGTGCCAGCAGCTGGACGGGAGGCCGAACCTACGAGCAGTACTTC,CASSWTGGRTYEQYF
TRBV4-3,TRBJ1-5,.,many,TGCGCCAGCAGCCAAGACTTCGGAGGAGGAGGTCAGCCCCAGCATTTT,CASSQDFGGGGQPQHF
TRBV3-1,TRBJ1-2,.,many,TGTGCCAGCAGCCAAGATAGCGTGGGAGAGTATGGCTACACCTTC,CASSQDSVGEYGYTF
TRBV2,TRBJ2-2,.,.,TGTGCCAGCAAGGCAGGCCGAGGTACCGGGGAGCTGTTTTTT,CASKAGRGTGELFF
TRBV28,TRBJ1-1,.,once,TGTGCCACCCGACAGAGCTTGAACACTGAAGCTTTCTTT,CATRQSLNTEAFF
TRBV19,TRBJ1-2,.,many,TGTGCCAGTAGTATAGATCGGGGGGCGGGGGGCTACACCTTC,CASSIDRGAGGYTF
TRBV5-6,TRBJ1-1,.,.,TGTGCCAGCAGCTTGGTGGGGGGCGTTGAAGCTTTCTTT,CASSLVGGVEAFF
TRBV29-1,TRBJ2-7,.,.,TGCAGCGTTGTAGGGCAGGGAAACGAGCAGTACTTC,CSVVGQGNEQYF